The clone carrying this T cell receptor (beta chain) has just a few counts. This entry belongs to a study of patients and donors after allogeneic stem cell transplantation. CDR1 is MNHEY, CDR2 SMNVEV, per germline (reference sequence). V lost 3 bases and J lost 6, with 14 bases in between. The CDR3 contains 14 residues. TCRdb reprocessed the RT-PCR reads with MiXCR, giving one entry per CDR3 protein. The table includes approximately 160,000 distinct CDR3 sequences, about 29% detected once. The sequence was obtained from a human donor who was either an allogeneic HSCT recipient or a stem cell or donor lymphocyte infusion donor (not recorded which). It is not recorded whose cells these are; they may come from a transplant donor. This chain connects TRBV27 to TRBJ1-1; D not certain. Specimen: blood, either unsorted or a sorted T cell fraction (not recorded which). The CDR3 spells CASSFFRGSPEAFF. DNA of the CDR3: TGTGCCAGCAGTTTTTTCCGGGGATCCCCTGAAGCTTTCTTT.